The clone carrying this TCR beta chain was seen a handful of times. The sample belongs to a study of T-cell memory formation after mild COVID-19. TCRdb ran MiXCR on the 5' RACE reads and lists one entry per CDR3 protein. The sample consists of more than 80,000 distinct CDR3 sequences, 9.5% to 15% of them appearing once. This CDR3 is built from 16 residues. Trimming took 4 bases from V and 3 from J; bases not matched to a gene: 9. Germline values: CDR1 GTSNPN, CDR2 SVGIG (reference sequence). This clonotype was obtained from an adult woman who had mild COVID-19 (a few samples of this study predate the infection). Cell type and time point are not known. The specimen was PBMCs or a T cell subset sorted from them (not recorded which). This chain connects TRBV30 to TRBJ2-2; 9 nucleotides align to TRBD1. In nucleotides, the CDR3 is TGTGCCTGGAACCCCGGGGACAGGGCCTACACCGGGGAGCTGTTTTTT. The encoded protein is CAWNPGDRAYTGELFF. The full variable domain, completed using reference TRBV30 and TRBJ2-2, is SQTIHQWPATLVQPVGSPLSLECTVEGTSNPNLYWYRQAAGRGLQLLFYSVGIGQISSEVPQNLSASRPQDRQFILSSKKLLLSDSGFYLCAWNPGDRAYTGELFFGEGSRLTVL.